The table lists the clone carrying this T cell receptor (beta chain) with a count of one. This specimen comes from a study of blood T cell repertoires in COVID-19. Across the whole study: The study drew acute and convalescent COVID-19 samples from the United States, Italy and Spain. The analysed material was cDNA or gDNA that came from T cells, B-cell-depleted T cells, or PBMCs.

The trim removed 4 bases at V and 5 bases at J, leaving 6 bases unmatched. This CDR3 has 15 amino acids. Germline lookup yields CDR1 SGHRS and CDR2 YFSETQ. Study processing details: Estimation of nucleated cell counts relied on the amplification of reference gene primers. Sequenced by immunoSEQ multiplex PCR; TCRdb stores in-frame clones only, minus some. D and trimming were read from the DNA, whereas the V and J calls and clone size are those reported in that table. The sample carries approximately 230,000 clones, over 70% recorded once. The chain combines TRBV5-1 with TRBJ2-5, with 12 nucleotides matching TRBD1. Sequencing was performed on peripheral blood. The receptor's source is a man at least 80 years old with acute or convalescent COVID-19. CDR3 region: CASSEGTGGFETQYF. The CDR3 region has the DNA TGCGCCAGCAGCGAAGGGACAGGGGGCTTCGAGACCCAGTACTTC. The full variable domain, completed using reference TRBV5-1 and TRBJ2-5, is KAGVTQTPRYLIKTRGQQVTLSCSPISGHRSVSWYQQTPGQGLQFLFEYFSETQRNKGNFPGRFSGRQFSNSRSEMNVSTLELGDSALYLCASSEGTGGFETQYFGPGTRLLVL.